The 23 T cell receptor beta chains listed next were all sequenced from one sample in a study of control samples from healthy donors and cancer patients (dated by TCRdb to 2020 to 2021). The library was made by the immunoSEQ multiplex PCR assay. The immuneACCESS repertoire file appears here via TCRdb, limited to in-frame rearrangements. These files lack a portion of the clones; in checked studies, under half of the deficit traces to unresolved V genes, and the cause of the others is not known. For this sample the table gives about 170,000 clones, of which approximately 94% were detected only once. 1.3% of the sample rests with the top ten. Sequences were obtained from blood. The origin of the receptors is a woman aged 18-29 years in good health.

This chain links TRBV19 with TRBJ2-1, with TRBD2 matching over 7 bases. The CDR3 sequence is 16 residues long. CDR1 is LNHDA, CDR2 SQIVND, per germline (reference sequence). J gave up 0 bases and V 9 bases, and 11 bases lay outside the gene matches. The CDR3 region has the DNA TGTGCCAGCCACCGTTTCGGGGGGAGCTCCTACAATGAGCAGTTCTTC. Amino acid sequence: CASHRFGGSSYNEQFF.

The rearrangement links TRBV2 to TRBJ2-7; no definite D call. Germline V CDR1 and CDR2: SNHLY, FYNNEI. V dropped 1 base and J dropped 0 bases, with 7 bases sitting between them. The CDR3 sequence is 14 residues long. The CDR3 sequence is CASSEDPGSYEQYF. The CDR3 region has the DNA TGTGCCAGCAGTGAAGACCCGGGCTCCTACGAGCAGTACTTC.

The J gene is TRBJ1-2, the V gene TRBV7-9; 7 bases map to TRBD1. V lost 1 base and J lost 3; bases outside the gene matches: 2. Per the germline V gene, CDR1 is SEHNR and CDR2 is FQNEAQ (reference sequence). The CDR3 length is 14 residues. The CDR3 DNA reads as TGTGCCAGCAGCTTAGGGACAGGCGACTATGGCTACACCTTC. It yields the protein CASSLGTGDYGYTF.

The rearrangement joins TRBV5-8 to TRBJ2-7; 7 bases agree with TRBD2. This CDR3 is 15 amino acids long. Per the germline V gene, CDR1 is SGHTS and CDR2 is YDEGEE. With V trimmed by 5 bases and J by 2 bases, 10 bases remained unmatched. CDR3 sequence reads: CASSYRLAKAYEQYF. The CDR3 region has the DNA TGTGCCAGCAGTTACAGACTAGCAAAAGCCTACGAGCAGTACTTC. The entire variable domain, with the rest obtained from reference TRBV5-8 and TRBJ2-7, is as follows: EAGVTQSPTHLIKTRGQQATLRCSPISGHTSVYWYQQALGLGLQFLLWYDEGEERNRGNFPPRFSGRQFPNYSSELNVNALELEDSALYLCASSYRLAKAYEQYFGPGTRLTVT.

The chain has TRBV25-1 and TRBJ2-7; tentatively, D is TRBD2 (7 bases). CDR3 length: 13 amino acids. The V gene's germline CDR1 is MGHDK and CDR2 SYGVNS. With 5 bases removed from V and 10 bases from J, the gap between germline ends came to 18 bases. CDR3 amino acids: CASSRGGYGPQYF. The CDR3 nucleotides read TGTGCCAGCAGTAGGGGGGGTTACGGGCCCCAGTACTTC.

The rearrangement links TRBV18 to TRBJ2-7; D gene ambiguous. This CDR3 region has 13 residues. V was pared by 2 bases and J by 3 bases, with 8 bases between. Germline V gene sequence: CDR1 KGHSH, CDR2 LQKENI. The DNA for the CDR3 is TGTGCCAGCTCACCAAGGCACAGCTACGAGCAGTACTTC. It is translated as CASSPRHSYEQYF. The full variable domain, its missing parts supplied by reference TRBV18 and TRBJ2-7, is NAGVMQNPRHLVRRRGQEARLRCSPMKGHSHVYWYRQLPEEGLKFMVYLQKENIIDESGMPKERFSAEFPKEGPSILRIQQVVRGDSAAYFCASSPRHSYEQYFGPGTRLTVT.

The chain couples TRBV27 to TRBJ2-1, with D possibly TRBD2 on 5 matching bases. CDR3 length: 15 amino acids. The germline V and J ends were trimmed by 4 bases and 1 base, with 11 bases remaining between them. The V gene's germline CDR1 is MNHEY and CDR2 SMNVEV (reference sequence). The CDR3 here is CASSSGSISYNEQFF. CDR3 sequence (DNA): TGTGCCAGCAGTTCGGGGTCAATTTCCTACAATGAGCAGTTCTTC.

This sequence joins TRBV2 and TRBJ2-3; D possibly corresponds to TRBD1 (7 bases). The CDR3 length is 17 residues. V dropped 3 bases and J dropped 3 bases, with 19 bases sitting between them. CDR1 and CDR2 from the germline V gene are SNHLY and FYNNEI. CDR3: CASSELQGGLGTDTQYF. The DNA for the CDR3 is TGTGCCAGCAGTGAGCTTCAGGGGGGCCTGGGGACAGATACGCAGTATTTT.

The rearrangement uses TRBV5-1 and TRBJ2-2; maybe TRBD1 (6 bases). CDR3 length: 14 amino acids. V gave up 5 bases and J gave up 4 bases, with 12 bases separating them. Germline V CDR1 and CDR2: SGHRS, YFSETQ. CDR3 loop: CASSLRDTTGELFF. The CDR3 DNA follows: TGCGCCAGCAGTCTCCGGGACACCACCGGGGAGCTGTTTTTT.

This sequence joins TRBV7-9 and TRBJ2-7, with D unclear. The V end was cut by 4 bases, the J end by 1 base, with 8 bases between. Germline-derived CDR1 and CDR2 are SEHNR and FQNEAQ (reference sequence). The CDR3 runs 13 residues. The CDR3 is CASSSHSSYEQYF. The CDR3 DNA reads TGTGCCAGCAGCTCCCACAGTTCCTACGAGCAGTACTTC.

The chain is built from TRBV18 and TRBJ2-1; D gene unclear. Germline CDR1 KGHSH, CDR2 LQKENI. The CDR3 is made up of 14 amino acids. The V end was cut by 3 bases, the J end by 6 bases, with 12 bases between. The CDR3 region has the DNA TGTGCCAGCTCACCGTTCGAGGTAGGCAATGAGCAGTTCTTC. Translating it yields CASSPFEVGNEQFF.

The CDR3 reads CASSPWTSLPKETQYF. The CDR3 DNA sequence: TGTGCCAGCAGCCCCTGGACTAGTCTACCGAAAGAGACCCAGTACTTC. The V and J genes are TRBV5-6 and TRBJ2-5, with 7 bases that match TRBD2. Germline lookup yields CDR1 SGHDT and CDR2 YYEEEE. The CDR3 loop spans 16 amino acids. After removal of 4 bases from V and 3 bases from J, the junction contained 12 bases not matched to a gene.

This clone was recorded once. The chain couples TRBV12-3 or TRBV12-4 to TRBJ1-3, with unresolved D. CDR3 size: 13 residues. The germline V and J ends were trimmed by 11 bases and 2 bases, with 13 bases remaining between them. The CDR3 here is CAGSTRTGNTIYF. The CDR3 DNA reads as TGTGCCGGGAGTACAAGAACTGGAAACACCATATATTTT.

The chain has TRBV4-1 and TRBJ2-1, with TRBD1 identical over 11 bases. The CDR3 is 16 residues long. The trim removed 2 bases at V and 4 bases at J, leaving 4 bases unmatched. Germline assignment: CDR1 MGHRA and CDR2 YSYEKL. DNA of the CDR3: TGCGCCAGCAGCCAACCCGGGACAGGGGGATACAATGAGCAGTTCTTC. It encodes CASSQPGTGGYNEQFF.

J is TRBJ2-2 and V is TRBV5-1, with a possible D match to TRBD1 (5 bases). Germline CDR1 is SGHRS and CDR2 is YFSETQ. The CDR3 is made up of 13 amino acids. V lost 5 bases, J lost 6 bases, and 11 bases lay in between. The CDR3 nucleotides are TGCGCCAGCAGTTATAAAGGGGCCGGGGAGCTGTTTTTT. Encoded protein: CASSYKGAGELFF. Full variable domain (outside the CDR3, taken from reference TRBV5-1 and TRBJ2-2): KAGVTQTPRYLIKTRGQQVTLSCSPISGHRSVSWYQQTPGQGLQFLFEYFSETQRNKGNFPGRFSGRQFSNSRSEMNVSTLELGDSALYLCASSYKGAGELFFGEGSRLTVL.

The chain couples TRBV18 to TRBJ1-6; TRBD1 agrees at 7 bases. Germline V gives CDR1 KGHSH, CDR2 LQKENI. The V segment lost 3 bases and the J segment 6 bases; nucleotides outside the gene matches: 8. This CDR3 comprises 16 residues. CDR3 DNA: TGTGCCAGCTCACCGATAGGGAAGGGGGCTAATTCACCCCTCCACTTT. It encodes CASSPIGKGANSPLHF.

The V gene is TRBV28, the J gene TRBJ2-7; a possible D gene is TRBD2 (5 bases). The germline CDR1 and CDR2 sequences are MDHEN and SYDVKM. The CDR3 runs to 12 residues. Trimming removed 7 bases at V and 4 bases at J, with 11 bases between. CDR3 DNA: TGTGCCAGCACCCCCGGCGGGTACGAGCAGTACTTC. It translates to CASTPGGYEQYF.

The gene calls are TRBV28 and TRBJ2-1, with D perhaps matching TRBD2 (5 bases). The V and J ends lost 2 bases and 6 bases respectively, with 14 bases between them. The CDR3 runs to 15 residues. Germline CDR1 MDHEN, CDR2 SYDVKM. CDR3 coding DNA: TGTGCCAGCAGTTTAGGCCAGAGCGGAGCCAATGAGCAGTTCTTC. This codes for CASSLGQSGANEQFF.

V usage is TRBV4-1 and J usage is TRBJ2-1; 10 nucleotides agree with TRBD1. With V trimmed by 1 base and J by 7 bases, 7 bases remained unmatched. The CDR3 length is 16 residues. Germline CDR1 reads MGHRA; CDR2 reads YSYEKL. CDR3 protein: CASSQVGTGERNEQFF. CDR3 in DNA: TGCGCCAGCAGCCAAGTTGGGACAGGGGAGAGGAATGAGCAGTTCTTC.

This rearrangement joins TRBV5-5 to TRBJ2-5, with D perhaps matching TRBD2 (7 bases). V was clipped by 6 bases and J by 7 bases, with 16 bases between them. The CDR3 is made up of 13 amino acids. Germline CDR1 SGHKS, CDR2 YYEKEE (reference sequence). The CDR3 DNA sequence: TGTGCCAGCACCCCTGGGGGGGCAGCGACCCAGTACTTC. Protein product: CASTPGGAATQYF.

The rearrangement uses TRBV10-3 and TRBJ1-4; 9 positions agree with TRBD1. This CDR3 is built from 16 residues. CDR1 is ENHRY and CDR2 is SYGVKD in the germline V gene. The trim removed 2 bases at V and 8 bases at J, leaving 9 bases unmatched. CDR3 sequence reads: CAISEEGQGSSEKLFF. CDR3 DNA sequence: TGTGCCATCAGTGAGGAGGGACAGGGTTCGTCGGAAAAACTGTTTTTT.

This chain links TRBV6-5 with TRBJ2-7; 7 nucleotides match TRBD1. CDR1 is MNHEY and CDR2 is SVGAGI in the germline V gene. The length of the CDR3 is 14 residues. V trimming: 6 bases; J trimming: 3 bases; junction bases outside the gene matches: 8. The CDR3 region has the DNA TGTGCCAGCAGGACGGGACAGATTATCTACGAGCAGTACTTC. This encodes CASRTGQIIYEQYF.

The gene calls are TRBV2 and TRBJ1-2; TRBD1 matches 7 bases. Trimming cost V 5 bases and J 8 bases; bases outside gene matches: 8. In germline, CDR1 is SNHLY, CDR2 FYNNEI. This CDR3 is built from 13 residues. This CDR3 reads CASSIGGGFGYTF. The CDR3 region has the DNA TGTGCCAGCAGTATTGGAGGGGGCTTCGGCTACACCTTC.